These T cell receptor beta chains were read from a single sample in a study of blood T cell repertoires in COVID-19. Clones were sequenced by immunoSEQ multiplex PCR, and TCRdb holds only the in-frame ones, with some missing. The sample contains some 330,000 clones, around 86% of which appear only once. Sequencing was done on a sample of PBMCs or T cells enriched from blood (not recorded which). Source of these receptors: a young man who had recovered from COVID-19. Both conserved end residues are part of each CDR3. The D gene is left open where the match is weak. Size tells how often a clone was seen (once, few, many) or the class of an expanded clone, and some rows leave it out.

-	TRBD1	TRBV7-2	TRBJ1-5	CASSPGTGVSNQPQHF	TGTGCCAGCAGCCCAGGGACAGGGGTGAGCAATCAGCCCCAGCATTTT
-	TRBD1	TRBV7-8	TRBJ2-5	CASSSNRGAGETQYF	TGTGCCAGCAGCTCGAACAGGGGGGCGGGGGAGACCCAGTACTTC
once	-	TRBV5-1	TRBJ1-3	CASSPGQASGNTIYF	TGCGCCAGCAGCCCCGGACAAGCGAGTGGGAACACCATATATTTT
-	TRBD1	TRBV27	TRBJ2-7	CATATGFEQYF	TGTGCCACCGCGACAGGGTTCGAGCAGTACTTC
-	-	TRBV18	TRBJ2-7	CASSFKTYEQYF	TGTGCCAGCTCATTTAAAACCTACGAGCAGTACTTC
-	-	TRBV9	TRBJ2-7	CASSYPKGVSYEQYF	TGTGCCAGCAGCTACCCTAAGGGAGTATCCTACGAGCAGTACTTC
-	-	TRBV28	TRBJ2-1	CASSSIASSNEQFF	TGTGCCAGCAGTTCGATCGCCTCGAGCAATGAGCAGTTCTTC
-	-	TRBV19	TRBJ1-5	CASSPWGGNQPQHF	TGTGCCAGTAGCCCCTGGGGGGGCAATCAGCCCCAGCATTTT
-	-	TRBV12-3/TRBV12-4	TRBJ1-2	CASSPHTDGYTF	TGTGCCAGCAGTCCCCACACAGATGGCTACACCTTC
-	-	TRBV19	TRBJ2-2	CASLLTGANTGELFF	TGTGCCAGTCTTCTAACGGGGGCGAACACCGGGGAGCTGTTTTTT
-	-	TRBV10-2	TRBJ1-4	CASSVYPAGTFSNEKLFF	TGCGCCAGCAGTGTCTACCCGGCAGGGACTTTTTCTAATGAAAAACTGTTTTTT
-	TRBD1	TRBV28	TRBJ2-7	CASRSGGSYEQYF	TGTGCCAGCAGGTCAGGGGGATCCTACGAGCAGTACTTC
-	-	TRBV2	TRBJ2-3	CASLRASGTDTQYF	TGTGCCAGCTTACGCGCTAGCGGCACAGATACGCAGTATTTT
-	-	TRBV6-5	TRBJ2-1	CASSLGLKYNEQFF	TGTGCCAGCAGTCTAGGTTTAAAGTACAATGAGCAGTTCTTC
-	TRBD1	TRBV16	TRBJ2-7	CASSQQGTGPYEQYF	TGTGCCAGCAGCCAACAGGGGACAGGGCCCTACGAGCAGTACTTC
-	-	TRBV6-1	TRBJ1-2	CASSEVPRGGYTF	TGTGCCAGCAGTGAAGTTCCAAGAGGGGGCTACACCTTC
-	TRBD1	TRBV4-1	TRBJ1-4	CASSRTGGANEKLFF	TGCGCCAGCAGCCGAACAGGGGGGGCGAATGAAAAACTGTTTTTT
-	-	TRBV5-1	TRBJ1-4	CASSRGGATNEKLFF	TGCGCCAGCAGTCGAGGGGGAGCAACTAATGAAAAACTGTTTTTT
-	-	TRBV4-1	TRBJ2-1	CASSQLTGFGSYNEQFF	TGCGCCAGCAGCCAACTCACAGGGTTTGGCTCCTACAATGAGCAGTTCTTC
-	-	TRBV6-5	TRBJ2-7	CASSPAGAKDEQYF	TGTGCCAGCAGTCCGGCGGGGGCAAAGGACGAGCAGTACTTC
-	-	TRBV19	TRBJ1-4	CASIRPYNEKLFF	TGTGCCAGTATCCGCCCCTATAATGAAAAACTGTTTTTT
few	-	TRBV5-1	TRBJ2-1	CASSLSVSGNEQFF	TGCGCCAGCAGCTTGTCGGTCTCAGGAAATGAGCAGTTCTTC
-	-	TRBV30	TRBJ1-1	CAWTDWAGNTEAFF	TGTGCCTGGACCGACTGGGCGGGTAACACTGAAGCTTTCTTT
-	-	TRBV6-5	TRBJ2-1	CASSRIADNEQFF	TGTGCCAGCAGCCGGATAGCTGACAATGAGCAGTTCTTC
once	-	TRBV6-4	TRBJ2-1	CASSLIAETYNEQFF	TGTGCCAGCAGCCTCATAGCGGAGACTTACAATGAGCAGTTCTTC
-	-	TRBV2	TRBJ2-2	CASIEQLGGGSGELFF	TGTGCCAGCATCGAGCAATTGGGGGGAGGTTCCGGGGAGCTGTTTTTT
-	TRBD2	TRBV6-5	TRBJ2-3	CASSYPKTSATDTQYF	TGTGCCAGCAGTTACCCGAAGACTAGCGCCACAGATACGCAGTATTTT
few	-	TRBV6-1	TRBJ1-5	CASSDAEGRYSNQPQHF	TGTGCCAGCAGTGACGCGGAAGGGAGGTATAGCAATCAGCCCCAGCATTTT
-	TRBD1	TRBV20-1	TRBJ2-7	CSASGTGGGRYEQYF	TGCAGTGCTAGTGGCACAGGGGGCGGAAGATACGAGCAGTACTTC
-	TRBD1	TRBV24-1	TRBJ1-2	CATSESGTGGRGYTF	TGTGCCACCAGTGAGTCCGGGACAGGGGGCCGGGGCTACACCTTC
once	-	TRBV13	TRBJ1-3	CASSSTRDGLSGNTIYF	TGTGCCAGCAGCTCCACCCGGGATGGCCTCTCTGGAAACACCATATATTTT